A selection of T cell receptor beta chains follows, all from one sample in a study of blood T cells in healthy people across ages. One entry per CDR3 protein results from TCRdb running MiXCR on the 5' RACE reads. The sample includes some 1.5 million distinct CDR3 sequences, roughly 43% seen only once; the top ten take less than 5%. Sequenced material: blood. All receptors come from a young woman in good health. Both conserved end residues are trimmed from each CDR3. Each record gives: V gene, clone size, CDR3 protein. The size entry is marked missing in some rows and otherwise reads once, few, many or a size class.

v_call: TRBV15
clone_size: .
cdr3_aa: ATSRDRVVGEKLF

v_call: TRBV20-1
clone_size: .
cdr3_aa: SAVPRDYGYT

v_call: TRBV5-6
clone_size: .
cdr3_aa: ASTTRRGGWEKLF

v_call: TRBV29-1
clone_size: few
cdr3_aa: SVERGLSYGYT

v_call: TRBV29-1
clone_size: .
cdr3_aa: SALRGPNEQF

v_call: TRBV5-1
clone_size: few
cdr3_aa: ASSSLQGADGELF

v_call: TRBV12-3/TRBV12-4
clone_size: .
cdr3_aa: AGTRRNEQF

v_call: TRBV6-5
clone_size: once
cdr3_aa: ASGYSGNTEAF

v_call: TRBV5-1
clone_size: few
cdr3_aa: ASSLGLAGDHEQF

v_call: TRBV20-1
clone_size: .
cdr3_aa: SASLAGSSYNEQF

v_call: TRBV15
clone_size: few
cdr3_aa: ATRGLAGGPKDNEQF

v_call: TRBV28
clone_size: .
cdr3_aa: ASSSMPGQGGYEQY

v_call: TRBV20-1
clone_size: .
cdr3_aa: SASDGRTDHYEQY

v_call: TRBV30
clone_size: .
cdr3_aa: AWSPSGNQPQH

v_call: TRBV5-1
clone_size: .
cdr3_aa: ASSLVVADYNEQF

v_call: TRBV7-9
clone_size: .
cdr3_aa: ASSSIGAGEHNEQY

v_call: TRBV4-3
clone_size: .
cdr3_aa: ASSQDPPGLAGYNEQF

v_call: TRBV9
clone_size: .
cdr3_aa: AGSVGGEEQF

v_call: TRBV5-1
clone_size: .
cdr3_aa: ASRQITGGFYEQY

v_call: TRBV3-1
clone_size: .
cdr3_aa: ASSQGGGASNEQF

v_call: TRBV20-1
clone_size: many
cdr3_aa: SARQPILYNEQF

v_call: TRBV27
clone_size: few
cdr3_aa: ASSLSLQGLQPQH

v_call: TRBV12-3/TRBV12-4
clone_size: few
cdr3_aa: ASSPTDGGSGANVLT

v_call: TRBV12-3/TRBV12-4
clone_size: once
cdr3_aa: ASSSGQGARNSPPH

v_call: TRBV19
clone_size: .
cdr3_aa: ASSQVGENTEAF

v_call: TRBV27
clone_size: few
cdr3_aa: ASSLGKNYEQY